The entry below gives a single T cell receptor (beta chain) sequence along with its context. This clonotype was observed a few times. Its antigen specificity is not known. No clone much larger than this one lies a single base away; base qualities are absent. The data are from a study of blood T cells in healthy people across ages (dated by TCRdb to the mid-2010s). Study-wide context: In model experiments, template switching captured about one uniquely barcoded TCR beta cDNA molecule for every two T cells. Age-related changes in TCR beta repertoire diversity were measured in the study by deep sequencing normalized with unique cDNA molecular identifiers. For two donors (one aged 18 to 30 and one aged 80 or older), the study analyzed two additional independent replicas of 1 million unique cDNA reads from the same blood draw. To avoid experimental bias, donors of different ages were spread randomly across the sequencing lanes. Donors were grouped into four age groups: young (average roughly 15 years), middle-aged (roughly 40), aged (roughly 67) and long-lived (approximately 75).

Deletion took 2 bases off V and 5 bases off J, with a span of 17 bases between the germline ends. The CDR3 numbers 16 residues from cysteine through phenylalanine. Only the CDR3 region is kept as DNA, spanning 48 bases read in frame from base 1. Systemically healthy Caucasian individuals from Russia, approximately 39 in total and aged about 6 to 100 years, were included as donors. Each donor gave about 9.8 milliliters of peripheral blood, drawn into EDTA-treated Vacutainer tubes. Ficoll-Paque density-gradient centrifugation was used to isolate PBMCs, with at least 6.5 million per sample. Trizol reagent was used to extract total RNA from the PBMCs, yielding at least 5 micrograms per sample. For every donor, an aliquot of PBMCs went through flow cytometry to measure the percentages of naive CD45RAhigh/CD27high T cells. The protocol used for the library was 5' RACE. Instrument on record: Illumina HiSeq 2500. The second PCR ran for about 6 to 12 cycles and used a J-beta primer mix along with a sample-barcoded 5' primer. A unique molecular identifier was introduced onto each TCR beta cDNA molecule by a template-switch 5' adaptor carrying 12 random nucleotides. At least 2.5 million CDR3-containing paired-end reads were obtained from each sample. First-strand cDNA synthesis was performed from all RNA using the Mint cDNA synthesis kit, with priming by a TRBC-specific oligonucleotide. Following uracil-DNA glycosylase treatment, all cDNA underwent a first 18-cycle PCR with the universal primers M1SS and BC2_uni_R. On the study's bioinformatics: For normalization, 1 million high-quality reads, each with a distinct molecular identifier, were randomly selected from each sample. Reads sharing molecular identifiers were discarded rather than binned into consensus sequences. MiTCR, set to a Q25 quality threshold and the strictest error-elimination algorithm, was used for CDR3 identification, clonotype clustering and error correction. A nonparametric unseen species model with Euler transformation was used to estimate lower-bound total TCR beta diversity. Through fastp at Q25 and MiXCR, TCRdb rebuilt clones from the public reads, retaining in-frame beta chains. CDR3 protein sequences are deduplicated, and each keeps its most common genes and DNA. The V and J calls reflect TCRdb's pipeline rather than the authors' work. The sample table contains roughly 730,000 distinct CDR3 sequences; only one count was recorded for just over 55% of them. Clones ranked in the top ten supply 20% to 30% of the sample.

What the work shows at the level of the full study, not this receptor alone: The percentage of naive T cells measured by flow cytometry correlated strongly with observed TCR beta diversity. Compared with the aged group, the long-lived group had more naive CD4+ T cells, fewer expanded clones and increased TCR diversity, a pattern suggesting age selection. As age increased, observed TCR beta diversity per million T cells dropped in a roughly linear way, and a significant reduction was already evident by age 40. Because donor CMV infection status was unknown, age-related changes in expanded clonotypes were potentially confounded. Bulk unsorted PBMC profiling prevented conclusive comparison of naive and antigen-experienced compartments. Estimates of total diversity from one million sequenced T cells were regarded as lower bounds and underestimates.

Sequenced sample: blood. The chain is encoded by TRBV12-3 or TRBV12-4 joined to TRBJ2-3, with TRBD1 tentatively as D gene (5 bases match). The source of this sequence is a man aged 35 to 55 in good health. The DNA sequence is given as TGTGCCAGCAGTTTACTAGGGCAGGGTTCAGGAGATACGCAGTATTTT. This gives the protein CASSLLGQGSGDTQYF.